The 6 T cell receptor beta chains below come from one sample, sequenced in a study of vaccination effects on CD4 cells after COVID-19. No antigen has been assigned to these receptors. The data were produced by immunoSEQ multiplex PCR, yet TCRdb's version contains in-frame clones alone and is incomplete. The sample holds around 53,000 clones, more than 75% seen once. Using viral peptide pools, the ViraFEST assay grew out antigen-specific CD4+ T cells prior to sequencing. CD4+ T cell isolation took place after 10 days of culture. This person's SARS-CoV-2 infection, confirmed by PCR, occurred between March and December 2020. The sequenced sample was CD4+ T cells from PBMCs cultured with HIV peptides, obtained before COVID-19 vaccination. Subset indicated: HIV-1 Nef peptide pool negative control/reference culture. Receptors originate from a human donor who had a prior SARS-CoV-2 infection.

The sample holds a few counts of this clone. The rearrangement links TRBV5-1 to TRBJ1-2; 8 bases are shared with TRBD1. The J segment lost 5 bases and the V segment lost 0 bases, leaving 15 bases of the junction unmatched. The CDR3 is made up of 18 amino acids. CDR1 is SGHRS, CDR2 YFSETQ, per germline. CDR3 DNA: TGCGCCAGCAGCTTGGGTAACAGGGGGACGTTTGGAGGGTATGGCTACACCTTC. Residues: CASSLGNRGTFGGYGYTF.

V gene TRBV5-8 combines with J gene TRBJ2-7; 7 bases line up with TRBD1. Trimming at V came to 3 bases and at J to 9 bases, leaving 12 bases not matched to a gene. CDR3 length: 14 residues. Germline CDR1 reads SGHTS; CDR2 reads YDEGEE. Here the CDR3 DNA reads TGTGCCAGCAGCTACCTAGGGGGCCGCGGCGGGCAGTACTTC. This sequence encodes CASSYLGGRGGQYF.

CDR3 region: CASSHGTSGTDTQYF. The CDR3 DNA is TGCGCCAGCAGCCACGGGACTAGCGGCACAGATACGCAGTATTTT. This chain links TRBV5-1 with TRBJ2-3; TRBD2 aligns across 10 bases. The CDR3 extends over 15 amino acids. After removal of 4 bases from V and 1 base from J, the junction contained 3 bases not matched to a gene. Germline CDR1 and CDR2: SGHRS and YFSETQ.

This rearrangement joins TRBV5-6 to TRBJ2-3; TRBD1 or TRBD2 may be the D gene (5 bases each). The germline gives CDR1 SGHDT, CDR2 YYEEEE. CDR3 size: 16 residues. The V gene lost 0 bases and the J gene lost 5 bases, with 16 bases spanning the gap. CDR3 bases: TGTGCCAGCAGCTTGGACTCCGGGACCTACGGAGATACGCAGTATTTT. Its protein product is CASSLDSGTYGDTQYF.

The V and J genes are TRBV10-3 and TRBJ2-7, with 13 nucleotides matching TRBD2. The CDR3 spans 16 residues. Germline loops: CDR1 ENHRY, CDR2 SYGVKD. The ends lost 4 bases at V and 5 bases at J; junction bases unmatched: 8. CDR3 bases: TGTGCCATCAGTGCGTTTACTAGCGGGAGGGAAAACGAGCAGTACTTC. The encoded protein is CAISAFTSGRENEQYF.

V is TRBV10-3 and J is TRBJ2-3, with D possibly matching TRBD2 (6 bases). CDR1 and CDR2 from the germline V gene are ENHRY and SYGVKD. CDR3 length: 13 residues. The V gene lost 6 bases and the J gene lost 4 bases, with 11 bases spanning the gap. In DNA, the CDR3 is TGTGCCATCAGCACTAGCCTTTCAGATACGCAGTATTTT. Protein: CAISTSLSDTQYF.